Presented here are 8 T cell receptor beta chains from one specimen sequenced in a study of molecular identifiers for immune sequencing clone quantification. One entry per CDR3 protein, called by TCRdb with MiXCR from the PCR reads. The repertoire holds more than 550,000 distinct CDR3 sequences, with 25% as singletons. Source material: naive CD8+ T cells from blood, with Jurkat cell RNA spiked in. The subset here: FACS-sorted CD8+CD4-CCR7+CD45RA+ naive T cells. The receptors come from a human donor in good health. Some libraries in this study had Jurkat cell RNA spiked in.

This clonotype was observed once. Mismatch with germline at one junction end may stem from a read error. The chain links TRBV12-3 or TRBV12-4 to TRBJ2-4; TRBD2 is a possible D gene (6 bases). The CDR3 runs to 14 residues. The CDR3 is CASSSGLGENTLYF. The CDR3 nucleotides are TGTGCCAGCAGCTCGGGACTGGGGGAAAACACCTTGTACTTT.

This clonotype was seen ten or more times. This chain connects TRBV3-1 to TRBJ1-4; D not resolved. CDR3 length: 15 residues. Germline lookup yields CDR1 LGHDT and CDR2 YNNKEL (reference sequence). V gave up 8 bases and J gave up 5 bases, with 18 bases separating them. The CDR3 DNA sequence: TGTGCCAGCTCGAGCTCTCTTACTTCGAATGAAAAACTGTTTTTT. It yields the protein CASSSSLTSNEKLFF. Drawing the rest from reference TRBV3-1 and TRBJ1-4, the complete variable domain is DTAVSQTPKYLVTQMGNDKSIKCEQNLGHDTMYWYKQDSKKFLKIMFSYNNKELIINETVPNRFSPKSPDKAHLNLHINSLELGDSAVYFCASSSSLTSNEKLFFGSGTQLSVL.

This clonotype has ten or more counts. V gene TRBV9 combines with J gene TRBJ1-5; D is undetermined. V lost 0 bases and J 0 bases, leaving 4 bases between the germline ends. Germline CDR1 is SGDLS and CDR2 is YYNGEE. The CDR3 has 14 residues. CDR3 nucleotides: TGTGCCAGCAGCGTAGAAGGTAGCAATCAGCCCCAGCATTTT. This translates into CASSVEGSNQPQHF.

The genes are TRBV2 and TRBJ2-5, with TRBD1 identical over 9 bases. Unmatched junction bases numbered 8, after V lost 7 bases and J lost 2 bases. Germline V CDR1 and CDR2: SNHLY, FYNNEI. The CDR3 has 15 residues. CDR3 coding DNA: TGTGCCAGCACCCCGGGACAGGGTACGCAAGAGACCCAGTACTTC. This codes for CASTPGQGTQETQYF. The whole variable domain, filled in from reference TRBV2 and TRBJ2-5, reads EPEVTQTPSHQVTQMGQEVILRCVPISNHLYFYWYRQILGQKVEFLVSFYNNEISEKSEIFDDQFSVERPDGSNFTLKIRSTKLEDSAMYFCASTPGQGTQETQYFGPGTRLLVL.

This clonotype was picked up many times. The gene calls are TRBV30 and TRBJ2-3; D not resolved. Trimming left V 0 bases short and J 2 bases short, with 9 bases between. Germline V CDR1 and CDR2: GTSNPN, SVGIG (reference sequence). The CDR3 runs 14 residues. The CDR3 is CAWSVTKFTDTQYF. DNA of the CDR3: TGTGCCTGGAGTGTCACCAAATTCACAGATACGCAGTATTTT.

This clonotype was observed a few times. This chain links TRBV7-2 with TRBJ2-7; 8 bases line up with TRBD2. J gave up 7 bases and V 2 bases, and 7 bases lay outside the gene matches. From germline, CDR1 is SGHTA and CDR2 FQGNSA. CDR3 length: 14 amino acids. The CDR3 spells CASSLSGTSREQYF. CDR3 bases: TGTGCCAGCAGCTTATCCGGGACTAGTAGGGAGCAGTACTTC.

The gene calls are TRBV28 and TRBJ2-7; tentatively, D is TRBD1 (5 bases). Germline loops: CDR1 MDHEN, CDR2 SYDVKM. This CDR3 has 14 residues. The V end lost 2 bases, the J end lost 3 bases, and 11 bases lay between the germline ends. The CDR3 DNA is TGTGCCAGCAGTTTAACCCAGGGAAACTACGAGCAGTACTTC. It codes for CASSLTQGNYEQYF.

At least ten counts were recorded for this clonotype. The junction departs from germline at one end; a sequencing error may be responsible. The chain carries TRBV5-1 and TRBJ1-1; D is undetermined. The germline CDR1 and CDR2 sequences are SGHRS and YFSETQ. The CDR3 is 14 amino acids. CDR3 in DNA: TGTGCCAGCAGCTTGTGGCAGACGAACACTGAAGCTTTCTTT. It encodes CASSLWQTNTEAFF. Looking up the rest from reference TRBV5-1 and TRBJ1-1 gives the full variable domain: KAGVTQTPRYLIKTRGQQVTLSCSPISGHRSVSWYQQTPGQGLQFLFEYFSETQRNKGNFPGRFSGRQFSNSRSEMNVSTLELGDSALYLCASSLWQTNTEAFFGQGTRLTVV.